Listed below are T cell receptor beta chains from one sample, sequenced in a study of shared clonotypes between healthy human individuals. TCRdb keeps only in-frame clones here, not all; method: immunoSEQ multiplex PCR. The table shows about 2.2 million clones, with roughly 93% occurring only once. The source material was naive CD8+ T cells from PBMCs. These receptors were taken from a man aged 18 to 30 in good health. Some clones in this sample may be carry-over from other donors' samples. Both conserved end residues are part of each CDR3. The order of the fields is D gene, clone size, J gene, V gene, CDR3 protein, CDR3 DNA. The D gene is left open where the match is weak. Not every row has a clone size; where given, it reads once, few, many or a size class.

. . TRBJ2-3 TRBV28 CASKGERAGDTQYF TGTGCCAGCAAAGGTGAAAGAGCGGGAGATACGCAGTATTTT
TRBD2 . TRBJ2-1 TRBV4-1 CASSQDKLAGYYNEQFF TGCGCCAGCAGCCAAGATAAACTAGCGGGATACTACAATGAGCAGTTCTTC
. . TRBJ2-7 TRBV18 CASSPPGGGYEQYF TGTGCCAGCTCACCACCAGGAGGGGGCTACGAGCAGTACTTC
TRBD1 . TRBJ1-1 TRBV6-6 CASSYSNLQGRTEAFF TGTGCCAGCAGTTACTCGAATTTACAGGGGAGGACTGAAGCTTTCTTT
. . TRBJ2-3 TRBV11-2 CASSDGSADTQYF TGTGCCAGCAGCGACGGATCCGCAGATACGCAGTATTTT
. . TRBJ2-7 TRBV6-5 CASSYSLDKTYEQYF TGTGCCAGCAGTTACTCCCTGGACAAGACCTACGAGCAGTACTTC
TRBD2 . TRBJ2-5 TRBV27 CASQRKTSGRWGQETQYF TGTGCCAGCCAAAGGAAGACTAGCGGGAGATGGGGCCAAGAGACCCAGTACTTC
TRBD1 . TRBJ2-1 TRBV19 CASSIGTGMGEQFF TGTGCCAGTAGTATAGGGACAGGGATGGGTGAGCAGTTCTTC
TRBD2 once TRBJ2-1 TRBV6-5 CASQNWAGGHNEQFF TGTGCCAGCCAGAATTGGGCGGGAGGCCACAATGAGCAGTTCTTC
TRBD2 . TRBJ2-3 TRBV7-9 CASSLSRLAGGPGDTQYF TGTGCCAGCAGCTTAAGTCGGCTAGCGGGAGGGCCAGGAGATACGCAGTATTTT
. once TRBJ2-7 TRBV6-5 CASSYAGAGEQYF TGTGCCAGCAGTTACGCGGGGGCCGGCGAGCAGTACTTC
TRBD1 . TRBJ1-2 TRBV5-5 CASSLQGTGLGYTF TGTGCCAGCAGCTTGCAAGGGACAGGTCTTGGCTACACCTTC